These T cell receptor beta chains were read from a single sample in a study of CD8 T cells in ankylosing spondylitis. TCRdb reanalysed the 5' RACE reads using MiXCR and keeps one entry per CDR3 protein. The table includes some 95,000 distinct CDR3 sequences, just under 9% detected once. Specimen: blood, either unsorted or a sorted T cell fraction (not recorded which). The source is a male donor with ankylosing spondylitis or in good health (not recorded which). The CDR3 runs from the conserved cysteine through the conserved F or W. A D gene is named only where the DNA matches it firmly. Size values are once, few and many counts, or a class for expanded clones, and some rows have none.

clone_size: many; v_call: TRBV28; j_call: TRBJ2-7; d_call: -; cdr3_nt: TGTGCCAGCAGATCGACTACTGCCGAGCAGTACTTC; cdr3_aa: CASRSTTAEQYF
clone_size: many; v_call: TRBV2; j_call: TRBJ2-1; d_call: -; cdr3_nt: TGTGCCAGCACCCGCGGGGGCGGGAGCTACAATGAGCAGTTCTTC; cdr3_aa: CASTRGGGSYNEQFF
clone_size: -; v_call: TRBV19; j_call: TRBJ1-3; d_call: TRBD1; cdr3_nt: TGTGCCAGTAGTAGCAGGGGGCAACGCTCTGGAAACACCATATATTTT; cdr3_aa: CASSSRGQRSGNTIYF
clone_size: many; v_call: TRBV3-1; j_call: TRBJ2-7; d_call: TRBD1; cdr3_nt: TGTGCCAGCGGGACAGGGTTTTTCTACGAGCAGTACTTC; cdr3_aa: CASGTGFFYEQYF
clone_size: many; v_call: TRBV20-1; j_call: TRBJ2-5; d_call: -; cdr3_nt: TGCAGTGCTAGAGCGTTGGTATGGCAGGGTGAGGAGACCCAGTACTTC; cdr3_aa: CSARALVWQGEETQYF
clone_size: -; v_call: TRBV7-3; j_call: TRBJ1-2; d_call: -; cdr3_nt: TGTGCCAGCAGCCTCGACCCAGACAGGGGCTACACCTTC; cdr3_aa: CASSLDPDRGYTF
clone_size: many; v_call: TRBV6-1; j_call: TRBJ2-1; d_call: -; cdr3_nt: TGTGCCAGCAGTCGAGGGTCTTCGCCTTACAATGAGCAGTTCTTC; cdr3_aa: CASSRGSSPYNEQFF
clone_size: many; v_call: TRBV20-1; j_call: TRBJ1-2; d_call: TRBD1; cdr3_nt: TGCAGTGCCCCCGGGAGGACAGGCATCTATGGCTACACCTTC; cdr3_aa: CSAPGRTGIYGYTF
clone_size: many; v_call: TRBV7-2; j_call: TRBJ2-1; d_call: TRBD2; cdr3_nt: TGTGCCAGCAGACCTACCGGGACTAGCGGGGGCAATGAGCAGTTCTTC; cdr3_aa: CASRPTGTSGGNEQFF
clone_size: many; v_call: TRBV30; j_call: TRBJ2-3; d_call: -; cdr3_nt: TGTGCCTGGAGTTTCAGCGGAGCAGATACGCAGTATTTT; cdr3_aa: CAWSFSGADTQYF
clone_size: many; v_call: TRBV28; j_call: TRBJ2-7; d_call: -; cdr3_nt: TGTGCCAGCAGACAGGGGACTATCCACGAGCAGTACTTC; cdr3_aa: CASRQGTIHEQYF
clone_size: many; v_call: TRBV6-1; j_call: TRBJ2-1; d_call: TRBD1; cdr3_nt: TGTGCCAGCAGTGAAACAGGGGTCTACAATGAGCAGTTCTTC; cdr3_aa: CASSETGVYNEQFF
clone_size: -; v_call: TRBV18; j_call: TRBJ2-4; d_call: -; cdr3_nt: TGTGCCAGCTCACCGACGTCCCTATCGGGAAACATTCAGTACTTC; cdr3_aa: CASSPTSLSGNIQYF
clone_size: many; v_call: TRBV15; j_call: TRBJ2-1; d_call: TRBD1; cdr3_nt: TGTGCCACCAGGCCTCACGCGGACAGGGTACACTACAATGAGCAGTTCTTC; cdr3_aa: CATRPHADRVHYNEQFF
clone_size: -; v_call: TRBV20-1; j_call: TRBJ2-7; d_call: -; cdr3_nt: TGCAGTGCTACAAGGGTGGTACACGAGCAGTACTTC; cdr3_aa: CSATRVVHEQYF
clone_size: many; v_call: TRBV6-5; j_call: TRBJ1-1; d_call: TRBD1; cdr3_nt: TGTGCCAGCGGACGACAGGGCATTATCTTCTTT; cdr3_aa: CASGRQGIIFF
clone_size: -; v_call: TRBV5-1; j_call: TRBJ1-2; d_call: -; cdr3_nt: TGCACCAGCAGCTTGGTGACGGCCTCGGCCCCTAACTATGGCTACACCTTC; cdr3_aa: CTSSLVTASAPNYGYTF
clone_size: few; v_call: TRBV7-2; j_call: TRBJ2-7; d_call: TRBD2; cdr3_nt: TGTGCCAGCAGCTTTGCGGGAGATTACGAGCAGTACTTC; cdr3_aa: CASSFAGDYEQYF
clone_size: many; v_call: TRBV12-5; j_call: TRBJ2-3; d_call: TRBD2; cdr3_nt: TGTGCTAGTGGTTTGTCACTAGCGGGGGGGCCGATCCCTGATACGCAGTATTTT; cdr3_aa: CASGLSLAGGPIPDTQYF
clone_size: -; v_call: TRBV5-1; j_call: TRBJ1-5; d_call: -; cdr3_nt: TGCGCCAGCAGAGAGGGGCCTGGACTCAATCAGCCCCAGCATTTT; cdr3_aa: CASREGPGLNQPQHF
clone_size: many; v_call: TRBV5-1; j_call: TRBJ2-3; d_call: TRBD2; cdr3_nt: TGCGCCAGCAGCTTGGCTCTAGCGGGTAGCACAGATACGCAGTATTTT; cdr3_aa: CASSLALAGSTDTQYF
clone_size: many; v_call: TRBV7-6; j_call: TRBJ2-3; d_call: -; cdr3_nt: TGTGCCAGCACCGACAGAATAGGAATCCAGTATTTT; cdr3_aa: CASTDRIGIQYF
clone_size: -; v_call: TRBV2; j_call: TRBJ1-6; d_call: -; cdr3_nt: TGTGCCAGCAGAGACACGGGGACCCTCAGCACGTATAATTCACCCCTCCACTTT; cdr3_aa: CASRDTGTLSTYNSPLHF
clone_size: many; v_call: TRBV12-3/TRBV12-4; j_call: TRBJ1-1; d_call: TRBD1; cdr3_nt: TGTGCCAGCAGCCACGCCGGGACAGGGGAGACTGAAGCTTTCTTT; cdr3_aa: CASSHAGTGETEAFF
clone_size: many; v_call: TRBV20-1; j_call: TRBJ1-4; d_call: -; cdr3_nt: TGCAGTGCAAGCCCGACCGGAAAGTTAAATGAAAAACTGTTTTTT; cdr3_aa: CSASPTGKLNEKLFF
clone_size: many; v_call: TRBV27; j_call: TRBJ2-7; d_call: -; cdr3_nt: TGCGCCAGCAGTTCAGCCTCCTACGAGCAGTACTTC; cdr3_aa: CASSSASYEQYF
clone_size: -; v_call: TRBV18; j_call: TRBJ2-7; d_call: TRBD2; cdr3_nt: TGTGCCAGCTCACCGGATAGCGGGAGGTACGAGCAGTACTTC; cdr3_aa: CASSPDSGRYEQYF
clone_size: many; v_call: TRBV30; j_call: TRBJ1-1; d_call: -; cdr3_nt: TGTGCCTGGAGCTTCACAGGGCTAGGCACTGAAGCTTTCTTT; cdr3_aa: CAWSFTGLGTEAFF
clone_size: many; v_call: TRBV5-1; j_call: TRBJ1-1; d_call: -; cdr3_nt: TGCGCCAGCAGCTCCTCGAGGGACACTGAAGCTTTCTTT; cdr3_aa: CASSSSRDTEAFF
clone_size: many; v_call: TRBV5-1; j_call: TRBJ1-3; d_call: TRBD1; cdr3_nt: TGCGCCAGCAGCTTGGAGGGGGCCTCTGGAAACACCATATATTTT; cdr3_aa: CASSLEGASGNTIYF
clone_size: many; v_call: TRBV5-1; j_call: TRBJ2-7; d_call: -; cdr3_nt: TGCGCCAGCAGCTTTGACAGAACCTACGAGCAGTACTTC; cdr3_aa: CASSFDRTYEQYF
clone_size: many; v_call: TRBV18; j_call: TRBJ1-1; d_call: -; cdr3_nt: TGTGCCAGCTCCTCCGGCTCGAACACTGAAGCTTTCTTT; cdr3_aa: CASSSGSNTEAFF
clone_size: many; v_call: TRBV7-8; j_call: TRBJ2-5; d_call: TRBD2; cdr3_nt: TGTGCCAGCAGCTTAGTGGGTATTTTCGGGCGGGGGGAGCAAGAGACCCAGTACTTC; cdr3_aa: CASSLVGIFGRGEQETQYF
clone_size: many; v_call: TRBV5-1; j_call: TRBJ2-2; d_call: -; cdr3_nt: TGCGCCAGCAGCTCAGCAACGAACACCGGGGAGCTGTTTTTT; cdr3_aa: CASSSATNTGELFF
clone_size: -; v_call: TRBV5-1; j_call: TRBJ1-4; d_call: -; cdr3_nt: TGCGCCAGCTCTCCCCAGAAGACAACTAATGAAAAACTGTTTTTT; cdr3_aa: CASSPQKTTNEKLFF
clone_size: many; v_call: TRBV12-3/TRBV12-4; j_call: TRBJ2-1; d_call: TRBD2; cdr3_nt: TGTGCCAGCAGTTTAAGGGGACTAATAAGCTCCTACAATGAGCAGTTCTTC; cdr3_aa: CASSLRGLISSYNEQFF
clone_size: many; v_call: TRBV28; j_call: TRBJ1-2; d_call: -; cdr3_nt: TGTGCCAGCAGTCTGTCAAACTATGGCTACACCTTC; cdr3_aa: CASSLSNYGYTF
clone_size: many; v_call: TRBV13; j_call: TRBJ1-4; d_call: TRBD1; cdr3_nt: TGTGCCAGCAGCCGAAGGGGGCGCAGGGAGGAAAAACTGTTTTTT; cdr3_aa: CASSRRGRREEKLFF
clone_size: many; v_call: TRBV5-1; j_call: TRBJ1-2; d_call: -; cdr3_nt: TGCGCCAGCAGCTTTGAGACCCGAAGGAACTATGGCTACACCTTC; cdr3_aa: CASSFETRRNYGYTF
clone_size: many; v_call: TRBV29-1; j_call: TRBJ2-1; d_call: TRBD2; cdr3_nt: TGCAGCGTTGGGACTAGCGGGAACAATGAGCAGTTCTTC; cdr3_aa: CSVGTSGNNEQFF
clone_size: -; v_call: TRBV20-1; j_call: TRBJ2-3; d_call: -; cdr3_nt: TGCAGTGCTAGGGCGCATCCTAGCACAGATACGCAGTATTTT; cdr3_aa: CSARAHPSTDTQYF
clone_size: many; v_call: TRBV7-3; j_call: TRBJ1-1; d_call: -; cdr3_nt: TGTGCCAGCAGCCCAGGGCAACCGGGGTTCACTGAAGCTTTCTTT; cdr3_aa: CASSPGQPGFTEAFF
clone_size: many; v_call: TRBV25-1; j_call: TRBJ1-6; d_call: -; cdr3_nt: TGTGCCAGCAGACAACAGAACGATTCACCCCTCCACTTT; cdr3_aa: CASRQQNDSPLHF
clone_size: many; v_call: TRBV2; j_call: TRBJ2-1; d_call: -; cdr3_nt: TGTGCCAGCGCGTGGGATGAGCAGTTCTTC; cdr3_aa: CASAWDEQFF
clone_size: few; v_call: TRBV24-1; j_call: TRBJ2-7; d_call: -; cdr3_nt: TGTGCCACCAGTGACCTCCGGGACACCGAGCAGTACTTC; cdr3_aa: CATSDLRDTEQYF
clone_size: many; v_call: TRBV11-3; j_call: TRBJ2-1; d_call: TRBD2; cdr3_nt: TGTGCCAGCAGCTTAGGTTCCCTAGTAGCGGGGGGGAACAATGAGCAGTTCTTC; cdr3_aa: CASSLGSLVAGGNNEQFF
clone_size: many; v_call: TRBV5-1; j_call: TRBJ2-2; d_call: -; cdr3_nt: TGCGCCAGCAGCTTGGCCGGGGGAGTCGGGGAGCTGTTTTTT; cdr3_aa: CASSLAGGVGELFF
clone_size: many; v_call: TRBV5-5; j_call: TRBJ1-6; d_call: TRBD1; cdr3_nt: TGTGCCAGCAGCGTGGGGACAGGGGACAATTCACCCCTCCACTTT; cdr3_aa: CASSVGTGDNSPLHF
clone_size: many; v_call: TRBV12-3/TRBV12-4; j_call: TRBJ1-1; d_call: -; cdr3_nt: TGTGCCAGCAGCACCGACACCACATGGGCTGAAGCTTTCTTT; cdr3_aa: CASSTDTTWAEAFF
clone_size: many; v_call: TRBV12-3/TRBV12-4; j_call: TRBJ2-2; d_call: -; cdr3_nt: TGTGCCAGCAGTTTCGGAGGGGGCAACACCGGGGAGCTGTTTTTT; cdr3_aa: CASSFGGGNTGELFF
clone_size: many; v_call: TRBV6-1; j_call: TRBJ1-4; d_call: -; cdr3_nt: TGTGCCAGCAGTGAAAGCTGGAGGACAACTAATGAAAAACTGTTTTTT; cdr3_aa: CASSESWRTTNEKLFF
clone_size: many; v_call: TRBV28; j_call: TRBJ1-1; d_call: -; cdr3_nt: TGTGCCAGCAGTTTACGAGGTGAGAACACTGAAGCTTTCTTT; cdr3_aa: CASSLRGENTEAFF
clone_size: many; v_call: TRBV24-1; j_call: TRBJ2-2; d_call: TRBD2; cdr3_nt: TGTGCCACCCTAGCGGGGCACACCGGGGAGCTGTTTTTT; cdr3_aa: CATLAGHTGELFF
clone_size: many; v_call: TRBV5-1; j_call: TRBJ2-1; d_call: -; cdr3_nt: TGCGCCAGCAGCTTGGAGGGGTCGACCTACAATGAGCAGTTCTTC; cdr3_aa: CASSLEGSTYNEQFF
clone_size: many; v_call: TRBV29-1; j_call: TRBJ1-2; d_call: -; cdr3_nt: TGCAGCGTTGAAGTCTCAGGGACTAACTATGGCTACACCTTC; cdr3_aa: CSVEVSGTNYGYTF
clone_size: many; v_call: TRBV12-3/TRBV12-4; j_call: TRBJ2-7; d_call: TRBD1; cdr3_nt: TGTGCCAGCCGTCACCGCACAGGGGAAGGATACGAGCAGTACTTC; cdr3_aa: CASRHRTGEGYEQYF
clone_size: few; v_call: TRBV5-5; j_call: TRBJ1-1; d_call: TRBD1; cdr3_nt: TGTGCCAGCAGCTGGGGACAGTCGAACACTGAAGCTTTCTTT; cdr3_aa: CASSWGQSNTEAFF